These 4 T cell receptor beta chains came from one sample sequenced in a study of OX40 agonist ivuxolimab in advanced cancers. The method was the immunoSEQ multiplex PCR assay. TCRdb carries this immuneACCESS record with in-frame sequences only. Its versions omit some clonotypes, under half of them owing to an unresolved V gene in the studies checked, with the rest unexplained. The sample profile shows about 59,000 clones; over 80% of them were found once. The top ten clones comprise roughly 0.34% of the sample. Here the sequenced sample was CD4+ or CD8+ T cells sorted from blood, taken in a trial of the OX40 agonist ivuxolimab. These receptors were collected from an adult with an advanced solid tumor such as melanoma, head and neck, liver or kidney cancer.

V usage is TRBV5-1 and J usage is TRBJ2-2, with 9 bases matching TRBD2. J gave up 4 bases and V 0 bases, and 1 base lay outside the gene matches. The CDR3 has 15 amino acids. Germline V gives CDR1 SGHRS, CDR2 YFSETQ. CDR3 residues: CASSLETSGTGELFF. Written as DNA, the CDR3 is TGCGCCAGCAGCTTGGAGACTAGCGGCACCGGGGAGCTGTTTTTT. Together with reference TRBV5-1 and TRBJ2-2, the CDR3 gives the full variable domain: KAGVTQTPRYLIKTRGQQVTLSCSPISGHRSVSWYQQTPGQGLQFLFEYFSETQRNKGNFPGRFSGRQFSNSRSEMNVSTLELGDSALYLCASSLETSGTGELFFGEGSRLTVL.

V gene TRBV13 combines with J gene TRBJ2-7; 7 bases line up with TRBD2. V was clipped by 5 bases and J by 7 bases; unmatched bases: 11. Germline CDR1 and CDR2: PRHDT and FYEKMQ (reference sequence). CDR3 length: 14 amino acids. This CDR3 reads CASSPRTSSWEQYF. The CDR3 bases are TGTGCCAGCAGCCCGCGGACTAGTTCGTGGGAGCAGTACTTC.

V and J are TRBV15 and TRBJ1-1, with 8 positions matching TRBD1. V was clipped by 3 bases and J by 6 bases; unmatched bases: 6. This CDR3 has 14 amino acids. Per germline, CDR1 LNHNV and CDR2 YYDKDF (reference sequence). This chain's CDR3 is CATSRGEQGAEAFF. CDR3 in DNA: TGTGCCACCAGCAGGGGGGAACAGGGGGCTGAAGCTTTCTTT.

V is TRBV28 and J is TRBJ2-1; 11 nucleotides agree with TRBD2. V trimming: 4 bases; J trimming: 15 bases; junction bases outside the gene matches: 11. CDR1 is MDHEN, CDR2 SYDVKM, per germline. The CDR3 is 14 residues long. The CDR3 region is CASSSPTLAGVTFF. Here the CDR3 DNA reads TGTGCCAGCAGTTCACCGACACTAGCGGGAGTCACGTTCTTC.